A few counts support the clone carrying this TCR beta chain. TCRdb re-analysed the reads in MiXCR, keeping a single row per CDR3 protein. This table holds 560,000 or so distinct CDR3 sequences, 16% found once. These data originate in a study of T cell repertoires in cytomegalovirus infection. This TCR derives from a human donor in good health (CMV status not recorded). Some clones in this sample may be carry-over from other donors' samples. The sequenced material came from CD8+ T cells from PBMCs.

The CDR3 region is CASSWPGGGTDTQYF. CDR3 sequence (DNA): TGTGCCAGCAGTTGGCCAGGGGGCGGCACAGATACGCAGTATTTT. This chain uses TRBV12-3 or TRBV12-4 with TRBJ2-3, with TRBD1 matching over 8 bases. The CDR3 is 15 residues long. Trimming cost V 4 bases and J 1 base; bases outside gene matches: 4.